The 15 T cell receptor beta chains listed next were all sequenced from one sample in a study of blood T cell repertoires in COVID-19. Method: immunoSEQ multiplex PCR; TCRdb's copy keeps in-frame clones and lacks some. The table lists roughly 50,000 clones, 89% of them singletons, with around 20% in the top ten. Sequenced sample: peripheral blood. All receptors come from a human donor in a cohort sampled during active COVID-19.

CDR3 in DNA: TGCGCCAGCAGCCAAGCTGACAGGAAACGGTATGGCTACACCTTC. Protein: CASSQADRKRYGYTF. J is TRBJ1-2 and V is TRBV4-3; D is perhaps TRBD1 (6 bases). V was shortened by 1 base and J by 5 bases, with 14 bases between the two germline ends. Germline assignment: CDR1 LGHNA and CDR2 YSLEER. The CDR3 extends over 15 amino acids.

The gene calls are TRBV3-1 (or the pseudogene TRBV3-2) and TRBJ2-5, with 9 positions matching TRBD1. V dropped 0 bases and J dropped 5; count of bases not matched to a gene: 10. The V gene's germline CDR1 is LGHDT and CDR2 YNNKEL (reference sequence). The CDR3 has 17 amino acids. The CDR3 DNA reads TGTGCCAGCAGCCAAGACCCAGTAGGGACAGGGAGGGAGACCCAGTACTTC. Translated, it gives CASSQDPVGTGRETQYF.

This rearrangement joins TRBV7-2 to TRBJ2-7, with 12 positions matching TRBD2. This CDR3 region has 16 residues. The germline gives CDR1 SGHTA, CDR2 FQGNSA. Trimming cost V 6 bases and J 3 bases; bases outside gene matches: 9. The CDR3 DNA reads TGTGCCAGCAGTTCGTCTAGCGGGGGGGCCTTCTACGAGCAGTACTTC. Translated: CASSSSSGGAFYEQYF. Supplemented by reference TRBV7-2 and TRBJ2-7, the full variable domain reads GAGVSQSPSNKVTEKGKDVELRCDPISGHTALYWYRQSLGQGLEFLIYFQGNSAPDKSGLPSDRFSAERTGGSVSTLTIQRTQQEDSAVYLCASSSSSGGAFYEQYFGPGTRLTVT.

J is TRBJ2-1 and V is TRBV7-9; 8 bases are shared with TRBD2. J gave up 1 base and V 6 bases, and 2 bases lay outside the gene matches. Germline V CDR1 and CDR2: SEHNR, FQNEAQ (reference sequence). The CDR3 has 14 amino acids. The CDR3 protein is CASRAGASYNEQFF. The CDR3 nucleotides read TGTGCCAGCAGAGCGGGAGCTTCCTACAATGAGCAGTTCTTC.

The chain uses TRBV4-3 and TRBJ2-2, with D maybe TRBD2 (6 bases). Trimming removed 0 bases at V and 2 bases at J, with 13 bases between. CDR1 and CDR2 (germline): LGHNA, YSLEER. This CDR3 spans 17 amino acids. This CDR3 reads CASSQERRTTNTGELFF. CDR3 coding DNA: TGCGCCAGCAGCCAAGAACGTCGGACTACCAACACCGGGGAGCTGTTTTTT.

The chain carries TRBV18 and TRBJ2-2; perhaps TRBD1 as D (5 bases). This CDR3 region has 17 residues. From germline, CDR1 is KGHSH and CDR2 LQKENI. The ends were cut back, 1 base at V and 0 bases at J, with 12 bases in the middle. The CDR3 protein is CASSPRVKQANTGELFF. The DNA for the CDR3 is TGTGCCAGCTCACCACGGGTAAAACAGGCGAACACCGGGGAGCTGTTTTTT.

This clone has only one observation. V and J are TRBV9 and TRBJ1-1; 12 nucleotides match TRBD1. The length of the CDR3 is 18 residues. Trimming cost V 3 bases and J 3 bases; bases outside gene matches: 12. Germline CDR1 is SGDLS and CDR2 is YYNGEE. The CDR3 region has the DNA TGTGCCAGCAGCGGCCTTCTCCGGGACAGGGGGCAGGACACTGAAGCTTTCTTT. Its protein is CASSGLLRDRGQDTEAFF.

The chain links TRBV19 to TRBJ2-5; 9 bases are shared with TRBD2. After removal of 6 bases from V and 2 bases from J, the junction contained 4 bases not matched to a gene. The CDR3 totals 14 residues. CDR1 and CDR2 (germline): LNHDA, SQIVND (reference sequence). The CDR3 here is CASRGLARQETQYF. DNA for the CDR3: TGTGCCAGTAGGGGACTAGCAAGGCAAGAGACCCAGTACTTC.

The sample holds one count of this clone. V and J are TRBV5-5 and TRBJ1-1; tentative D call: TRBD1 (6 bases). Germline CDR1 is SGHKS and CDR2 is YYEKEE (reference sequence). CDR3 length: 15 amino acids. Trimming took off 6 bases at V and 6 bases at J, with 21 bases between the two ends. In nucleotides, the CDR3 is TGTGCCAGCATCTGGGGGCCGTCAGGGGTTCCTGAAGCTTTCTTT. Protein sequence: CASIWGPSGVPEAFF.

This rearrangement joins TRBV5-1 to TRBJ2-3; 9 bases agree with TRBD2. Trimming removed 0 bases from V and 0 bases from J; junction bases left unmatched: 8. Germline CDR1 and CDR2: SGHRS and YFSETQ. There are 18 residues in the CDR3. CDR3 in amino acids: CASSLGAGGRFSTDTQYF. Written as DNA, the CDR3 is TGCGCCAGCAGCTTGGGAGCGGGGGGAAGGTTTAGCACAGATACGCAGTATTTT.

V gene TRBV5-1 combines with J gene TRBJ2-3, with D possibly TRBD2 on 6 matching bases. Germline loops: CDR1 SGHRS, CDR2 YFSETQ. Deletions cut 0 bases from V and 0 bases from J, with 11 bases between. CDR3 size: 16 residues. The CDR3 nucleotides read TGCGCCAGCAGCTTGGCCTCCGCGGGGAGCACAGATACGCAGTATTTT. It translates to CASSLASAGSTDTQYF.

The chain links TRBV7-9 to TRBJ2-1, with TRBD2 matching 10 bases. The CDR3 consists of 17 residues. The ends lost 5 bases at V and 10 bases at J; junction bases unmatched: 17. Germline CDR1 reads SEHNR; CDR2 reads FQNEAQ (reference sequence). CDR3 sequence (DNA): TGTGCCAGCAGCCCTACCGGGGAAGCGGGGGGGATTCGCGAGCAGTTCTTC. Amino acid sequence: CASSPTGEAGGIREQFF.

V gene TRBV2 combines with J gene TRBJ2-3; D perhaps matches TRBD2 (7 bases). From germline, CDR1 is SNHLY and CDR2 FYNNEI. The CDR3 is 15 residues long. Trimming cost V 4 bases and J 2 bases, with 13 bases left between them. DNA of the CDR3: TGTGCCAGCAGTGCTCCGGGGGGCCTCACAGATACGCAGTATTTT. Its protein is CASSAPGGLTDTQYF.

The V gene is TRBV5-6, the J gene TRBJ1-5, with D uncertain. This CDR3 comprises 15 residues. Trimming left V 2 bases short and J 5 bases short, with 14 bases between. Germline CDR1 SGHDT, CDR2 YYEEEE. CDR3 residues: CASSFRVFSHQPQHF. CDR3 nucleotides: TGTGCCAGCAGCTTTCGGGTTTTCAGCCATCAGCCCCAGCATTTT. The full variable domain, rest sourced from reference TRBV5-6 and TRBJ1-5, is DAGVTQSPTHLIKTRGQQVTLRCSPKSGHDTVSWYQQALGQGPQFIFQYYEEEERQRGNFPDRFSGHQFPNYSSELNVNALLLGDSALYLCASSFRVFSHQPQHFGDGTRLSIL.

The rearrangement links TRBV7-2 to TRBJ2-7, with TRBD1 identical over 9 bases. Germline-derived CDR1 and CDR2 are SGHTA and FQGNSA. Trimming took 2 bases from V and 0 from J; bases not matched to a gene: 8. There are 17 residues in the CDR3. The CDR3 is CASSLRAGTGNSYEQYF. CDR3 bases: TGTGCCAGCAGCTTAAGAGCCGGGACAGGGAACTCCTACGAGCAGTACTTC. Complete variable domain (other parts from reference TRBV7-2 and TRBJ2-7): GAGVSQSPSNKVTEKGKDVELRCDPISGHTALYWYRQSLGQGLEFLIYFQGNSAPDKSGLPSDRFSAERTGGSVSTLTIQRTQQEDSAVYLCASSLRAGTGNSYEQYFGPGTRLTVT.